This T cell receptor (beta chain) was sequenced during a study of shared clonotypes between healthy human individuals. Whole-study results and caveats: Collection of samples was limited to blood; tissue repertoires likely differ. Naive CD4 clonotype sharing across a handful of donors was 4% to 5.5%.

Here immunoSEQ multiplex PCR was the method, and the copy in TCRdb shows in-frame clones only, minus some. The sample comprises over 800,000 clones, 90% to 95% of which are singletons, and 24% rests with the top ten. The CDR3 runs 17 residues. CDR1 and CDR2 from the germline V gene are MDHEN and SYDVKM. V dropped 1 base and J dropped 0 bases, with 13 bases sitting between them. With respect to this clone: The antigen remains unidentified.

CD45RO-negative, CCR7-selected cells formed the naive CD8 fraction, which excluded terminally differentiated effector memory CD45RA+ cells. Adult donors, all healthy and HIV-negative, had no recent acute infections or vaccinations. Everyone who donated was a Caucasian adult who lived in Nashville, Tennessee. This clonotype was obtained from a man aged 25-45 years in good health. V usage is TRBV28 and J usage is TRBJ1-5; D is undetermined. Sequenced input: naive CD8+ T cells sorted from blood. The CDR3 protein is CASSLFSGPNSNQPQHF. The CDR3 DNA reads as TGTGCCAGCAGTTTATTCTCGGGCCCAAATAGCAATCAGCCCCAGCATTTT.